A single sample is the source of the 2 T cell receptor beta chains below, sequenced in a study of beta chain features in type 1 diabetes. TCRB transcripts that were expressed got sequenced, as all of the isolated RNA had been reverse transcribed. TCRdb's table, derived via immunoSEQ multiplex PCR, lists solely in-frame clones and lacks some. This repertoire shows fewer than 900,000 clones, roughly a sixth found once; its top ten account for 0.023%. The sample comprised naive CD4+ T cells from blood. Receptors originate from a woman aged 18-30 years in good health.

This clone was counted between two and nine times. J is TRBJ2-1 and V is TRBV7-2; 8 bases fit TRBD2. The germline V gene has CDR1 SGHTA and CDR2 FQGNSA. Germline trimming cut 6 bases from V and 4 bases from J; bases unmatched to any gene: 8. This CDR3 has 15 amino acids. The CDR3 DNA follows: TGTGCCAGCAGATATACTAGCGGTCTTTACAATGAGCAGTTCTTC. This sequence encodes CASRYTSGLYNEQFF.

The V gene is TRBV19, the J gene TRBJ2-1, with 10 positions matching TRBD1. Per the germline V gene, CDR1 is LNHDA and CDR2 is SQIVND (reference sequence). This CDR3 contains 15 residues. The V and J ends lost 1 base and 7 bases, in that order; junction bases with no gene match: 4. The CDR3 coding sequence is TGTGCCAGTAGTATAGGGGGACAGGGGATGAATGAGCAGTTCTTC. Amino acid sequence: CASSIGGQGMNEQFF. Full variable domain (rest looked up from reference TRBV19 and TRBJ2-1): DGGITQSPKYLFRKEGQNVTLSCEQNLNHDAMYWYRQDPGQGLRLIYYSQIVNDFQKGDIAEGYSVSREKKESFPLTVTSAQKNPTAFYLCASSIGGQGMNEQFFGPGTRLTVL.